These 14 T cell receptor beta chains were sequenced from one sample in a study of T and B cells in COVID-19 patients. Each TRB amplification used about 220-500 ng of genomic DNA from blood. TRB rearrangements were amplified by multiplex PCR with BIOMED2 TRB-A/B primers. TCRdb recomputed calls from the multiplex PCR reads with MiXCR, one row per CDR3 protein. The sample yields 9,900 or so distinct CDR3 sequences, 28% seen once. The specimen sequenced was blood. Source of these receptors: a human donor who had recovered from COVID-19.

To note about this clonotype: A read error is possible here, since a much larger clone lies one base away. The chain joins TRBV5-4 to TRBJ2-3; tentatively, D is TRBD2 (6 bases). Germline CDR1 and CDR2: SGHNT and YYREEE (reference sequence). CDR3 length: 15 residues. V was trimmed by 3 bases and J by 8 bases, leaving 19 bases between them. CDR3 region: CASSSKLGSGSTQYF. The CDR3 region has the DNA TGTGCCAGCAGCTCGAAACTAGGTAGCGGCAGTACGCAGTATTTT.

This clonotype qualifies as medium-sized. The V and J genes are TRBV19 and TRBJ1-1; D call uncertain. This CDR3 region has 14 residues. Trimming left V 5 bases short and J 0 bases short, with 10 bases between. CDR1 LNHDA and CDR2 SQIVND come from the germline V gene (reference sequence). The CDR3 here is CASSGTVLNTEAFF. The CDR3 DNA sequence: TGTGCCAGTAGTGGTACAGTGTTGAACACTGAAGCTTTCTTT.

This chain links TRBV11-1 with TRBJ2-2, with D possibly matching TRBD1 (5 bases). Germline loops: CDR1 SGHAT, CDR2 FQDESV (reference sequence). With 1 base removed from V and 5 bases from J, the gap between germline ends came to 14 bases. The CDR3 runs 16 residues. The CDR3 loop reads CASSLEGQGRTGELFF. CDR3 DNA: TGTGCCAGCAGCTTAGAGGGCCAGGGTAGGACCGGGGAGCTGTTTTTT.

The V and J genes are TRBV30 and TRBJ2-3; D might be TRBD1 or TRBD2, each matching 6 bases. Germline assignment: CDR1 GTSNPN and CDR2 SVGIG (reference sequence). The CDR3 runs 15 residues. V was cut by 3 bases and J by 1 base, with 14 bases left in between. This CDR3 is CAWRSGARGTDTQYF. The CDR3 bases are TGTGCCTGGAGGTCGGGGGCGAGGGGCACAGATACGCAGTATTTT.

This clonotype has a count of ten or more. The chain joins TRBV19 to TRBJ2-5, with D possibly being TRBD1 or TRBD2 (6 bases each). This CDR3 is 16 amino acids long. V was shortened by 5 bases and J by 3 bases, with 19 bases between the two germline ends. Germline V gene lookup returns CDR1 LNHDA and CDR2 SQIVND (reference sequence). CDR3 coding DNA: TGTGCCAGTAGTGACCGGGGGCGCCCGAGGGAAGAGACCCAGTACTTC. It translates to CASSDRGRPREETQYF.

Sample share makes this clonotype medium-sized. The chain couples TRBV19 to TRBJ2-7; TRBD1 matches at 8 bases. CDR1 and CDR2 (germline): LNHDA, SQIVND (reference sequence). The trim removed 5 bases at V and 3 bases at J, leaving 3 bases unmatched. CDR3 size: 13 residues. The chain's CDR3 is CASSRGQDYEQYF. The CDR3 DNA follows: TGTGCCAGTAGTCGGGGACAGGACTACGAGCAGTACTTC.

This chain joins TRBV7-2 and TRBJ2-2; 9 bases are a match to TRBD2. Trimming took 4 bases from V and 0 from J; bases not matched to a gene: 3. CDR1 SGHTA and CDR2 FQGNSA come from the germline V gene. The CDR3 is 16 amino acids. CDR3: CASSSSGDPNTGELFF. Here the CDR3 DNA reads TGTGCCAGCAGCTCTAGCGGGGACCCGAACACCGGGGAGCTGTTTTTT.

This sequence joins TRBV4-1 and TRBJ2-5, with 9 bases lining up with TRBD2. CDR3 length: 17 amino acids. Trimming took 2 bases from V and 4 from J; bases not matched to a gene: 11. Germline CDR1 is MGHRA and CDR2 is YSYEKL. As DNA, the CDR3 is TGCGCCAGCAGCCAATTGATGACAGGACTAGCGAGAGAGACCCAGTACTTC. Encoded protein: CASSQLMTGLARETQYF.

By share of the sample, this clonotype is medium-sized (0.01 to 0.1%). The chain couples TRBV15 to TRBJ2-3; the D gene is possibly TRBD1 (8 bases). Looked up from germline, CDR1 is LNHNV and CDR2 is YYDKDF (reference sequence). The length of the CDR3 is 17 residues. Trimming left V 3 bases short and J 3 bases short, with 19 bases between. This chain's CDR3 is CATSRDREGVVTDTQYF. In DNA, the CDR3 is TGTGCCACCAGCAGGGACAGGGAGGGGGTAGTGACAGATACGCAGTATTTT.

This clonotype was detected ten times or more. This sequence joins TRBV5-4 and TRBJ2-3; 8 positions match TRBD2. J lost 4 bases, V lost 5 bases, and 9 bases had no gene match. CDR1 SGHNT and CDR2 YYREEE come from the germline V gene (reference sequence). CDR3 size: 15 residues. CDR3 DNA: TGTGCCAGCAGTTCGGGGGGGGGGCAAGCAGATACGCAGTATTTT. Protein: CASSSGGGQADTQYF.

As for this clonotype: A read error is possible here, since a much larger clone lies one base away. The chain combines TRBV18 with TRBJ2-3; perhaps TRBD2 as D (5 bases). The CDR3 is made up of 16 amino acids. Germline V lookup: CDR1 KGHSH, CDR2 LQKENI. This CDR3 is CASSRTHDPSIDTQYF. In DNA, the CDR3 is TGTGCCAGCTCAAGGACCCACGACCCTAGCATAGATACGCAGTATTTT.

The chain joins TRBV6-2 or TRBV6-3 to TRBJ2-1; 13 nucleotides agree with TRBD2. The CDR3 is 15 residues long. After removal of 0 bases from V and 7 bases from J, the junction contained 0 bases not matched to a gene. Germline V CDR1 and CDR2: MNHEY, SVGEGT. The CDR3 sequence: CASSYSTSGRNEQFF. The CDR3 nucleotides are TGTGCCAGCAGTTACTCGACTAGCGGGAGGAATGAGCAGTTCTTC.

The rearrangement joins TRBV20-1 to TRBJ2-1; 10 bases agree with TRBD2. J was trimmed by 5 bases and V by 0 bases; bases with no gene match: 7. CDR1 DFQATT and CDR2 SNEGSKA come from the germline V gene (reference sequence). The CDR3 sequence is 16 residues long. CDR3 in DNA: TGCAGTGCTAGAGATCTAGCGGGAGAGTTGAACAATGAGCAGTTCTTC. Amino acid sequence: CSARDLAGELNNEQFF.

V gene TRBV5-1 combines with J gene TRBJ1-3; D may be TRBD1 (5 bases). V was clipped by 4 bases and J by 0 bases, with 11 bases between them. The germline CDR1 and CDR2 sequences are SGHRS and YFSETQ. This CDR3 has 15 amino acids. CDR3 amino acids: CASSPATVSGNTIYF. The CDR3 coding sequence is TGCGCCAGCAGCCCCGCGACAGTCTCTGGAAACACCATATATTTT.